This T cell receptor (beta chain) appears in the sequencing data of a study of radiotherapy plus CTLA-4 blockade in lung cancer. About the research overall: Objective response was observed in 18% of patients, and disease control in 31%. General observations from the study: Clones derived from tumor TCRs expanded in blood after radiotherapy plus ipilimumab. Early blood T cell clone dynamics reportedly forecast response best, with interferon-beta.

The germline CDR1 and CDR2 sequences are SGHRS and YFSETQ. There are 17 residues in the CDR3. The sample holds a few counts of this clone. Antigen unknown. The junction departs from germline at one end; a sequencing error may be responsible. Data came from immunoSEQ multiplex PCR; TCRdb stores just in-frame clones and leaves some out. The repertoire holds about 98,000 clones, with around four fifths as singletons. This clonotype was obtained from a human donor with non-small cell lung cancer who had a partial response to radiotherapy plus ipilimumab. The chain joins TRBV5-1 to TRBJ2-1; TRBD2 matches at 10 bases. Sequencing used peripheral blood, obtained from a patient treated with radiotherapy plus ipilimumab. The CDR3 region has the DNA TGCACCAGCAGCTTGCTATCTAGGACTAGCGGATACAATGAGCAGTTCTTC. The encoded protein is CTSSLLSRTSGYNEQFF.